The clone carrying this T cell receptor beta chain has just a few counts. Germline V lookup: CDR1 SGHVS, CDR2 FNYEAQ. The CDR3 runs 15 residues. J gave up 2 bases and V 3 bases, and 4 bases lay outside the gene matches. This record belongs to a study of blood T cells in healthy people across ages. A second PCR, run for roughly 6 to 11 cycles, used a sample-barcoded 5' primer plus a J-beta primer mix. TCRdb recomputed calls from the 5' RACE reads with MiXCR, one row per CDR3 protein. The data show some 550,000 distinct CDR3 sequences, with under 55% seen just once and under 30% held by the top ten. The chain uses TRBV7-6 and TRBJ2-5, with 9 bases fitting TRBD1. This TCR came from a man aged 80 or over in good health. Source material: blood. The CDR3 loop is CASSLGQGWQETQYF. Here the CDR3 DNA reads TGTGCCAGCAGCTTGGGACAGGGTTGGCAAGAGACCCAGTACTTC.